This T cell receptor (beta chain) was captured by sequencing in a study of response to subunit inactivated influenza vaccine (dated by TCRdb to 2016 to 2019). Some background on the complete study: The study used deep quantitative T cell receptor repertoire profiling to track responses to a trivalent subunit inactivated influenza vaccine. Results and caveats for the whole study, not just this receptor: It was suggested by the authors that each seasonal influenza vaccination may recruit only a limited number of new T cells.

The method was RT-PCR. TCRdb shows the sequencer as Illumina HiSeq 2500. TCRdb cleaned the public reads at Q25 with fastp, built clones with MiXCR and kept in-frame beta chains. Identical CDR3 protein sequences are pooled into one entry, listed with their most common genes and DNA. Present in this sample are approximately 500,000 distinct CDR3 sequences, roughly 25% of which were seen just once. The top ten constitute about 3% of the sample. This clonotype was detected a few times. This clone's antigen is unknown. Base qualities were left out, and no much larger clone turns up one base away. The data also belong to a second study, concerning T cells expressing NK-cell markers. That second report states: The TCR beta cDNA libraries were made using 5'RACE template switching, a step that added both a universal primer site and unique molecular identifiers. TCR beta-chain repertoires were profiled in sorted CD3+CD56+NKG2C+, CD3+CD56+NKG2C- and CD3+CD56-NKG2C+ T-cell subsets from fewer than 10 donors. Of the eight sequenced donors, seven were found to be HCMV-seropositive and one was found to be HCMV-seronegative. To restrict sorting to alphabetaTCR-expressing T cells, an anti-gammadeltaTCR antibody was added in several experiments. In six donors, the dominant CD3+CD56+NKG2C+ clonotypes ranked among the top 10 CD8+ clonotypes, making up roughly 1.0-7.0% of CD8+ T cells. Those dominant clonotypes were again the most abundant among CD3+CD56-NKG2C+ cells in a handful of donors, at roughly 28.3-60.1%. It remained unclear whether the expanded NKG2C-expressing T cell clones were specific for HCMV antigens. All eight donors whose samples were sequenced were randomly selected healthy volunteers, three of them men and five women. To determine HCMV serostatus, a commercial ELISA kit was used to detect HCMV-specific IgG in serum. Ficoll density gradient centrifugation was used to isolate peripheral blood mononuclear cells from blood. Using Miltenyi isolation kits, CD4+ and CD8+ T cells were isolated from PBMC through magnetic immunoseparation. Priming for cDNA synthesis came from the TCR beta constant segment, and two successive PCR amplification steps followed. Illumina HiSeq 2000/2500, MiSeq or NextSeq was used to sequence libraries as 2 x 150 bp reads. MIGEC was used to demultiplex reads and group reads by UMI, and MiTCR was used to assemble and quantify clonotypes. To exclude erroneous sequences, any TCR cDNA sequence not supported by at least two reads was discarded. The tcR package was used for downstream repertoire analysis, with clonotypes matched between fractions based on CDR3 nucleotide sequence plus V segment. VDJmatch was used to annotate antigen specificity against VDJdb, with one amino acid substitution in CDR3 allowed.

The sample was CD4+ T cells sorted from PBMCs, taken approximately 12 days after vaccination. The clonotype originates from a man aged 45-60 years who received an inactivated influenza vaccine. Donor details come from another sample of the same person, matched by shared clones.

The DNA sequence is as follows: TGTGCCAGCACCGTAGGAGGGGAGCAGTACTTC. Its translation is CASTVGGEQYF. The chain is encoded by TRBV6-5 joined to TRBJ2-7, and the D gene may be TRBD2, 6 bases matching. CDR1 and CDR2 are read off the germline V gene as MNHEY and SVGAGI. V was cut back by 7 bases and J by 7 bases, leaving a gap of 11 bases between them. Measured from the cysteine to the phenylalanine, the CDR3 is 11 residues long. Only the CDR3 DNA stays, 33 bases, in frame from base 1.